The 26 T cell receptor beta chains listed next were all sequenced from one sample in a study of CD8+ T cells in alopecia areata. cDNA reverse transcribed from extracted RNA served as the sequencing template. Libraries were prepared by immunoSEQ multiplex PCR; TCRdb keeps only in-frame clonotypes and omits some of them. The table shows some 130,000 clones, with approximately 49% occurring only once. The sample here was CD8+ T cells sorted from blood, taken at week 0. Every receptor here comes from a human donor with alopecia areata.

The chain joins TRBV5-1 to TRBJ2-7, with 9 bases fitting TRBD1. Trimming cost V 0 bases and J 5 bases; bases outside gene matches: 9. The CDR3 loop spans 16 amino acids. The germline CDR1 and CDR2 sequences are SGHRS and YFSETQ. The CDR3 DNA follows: TGCGCCAGCAGCTTGGGCCGGGGGACAGGGCTGGACGAGCAGTACTTC. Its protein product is CASSLGRGTGLDEQYF.

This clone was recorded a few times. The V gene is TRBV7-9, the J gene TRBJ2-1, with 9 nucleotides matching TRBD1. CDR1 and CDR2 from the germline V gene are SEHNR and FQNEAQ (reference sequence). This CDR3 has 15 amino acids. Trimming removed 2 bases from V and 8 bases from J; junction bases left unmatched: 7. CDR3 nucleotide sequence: TGTGCCAGCAGCTTACTGGACAGGGGATTCTATGAGCAGTTCTTC. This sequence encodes CASSLLDRGFYEQFF. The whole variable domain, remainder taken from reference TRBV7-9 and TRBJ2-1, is DTGVSQNPRHKITKRGQNVTFRCDPISEHNRLYWYRQTLGQGPEFLTYFQNEAQLEKSRLLSDRFSAERPKGSFSTLEIQRTEQGDSAMYLCASSLLDRGFYEQFFGPGTRLTVL.

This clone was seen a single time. The CDR3 is CASSLLPSTDTQYF. In DNA, the CDR3 is TGTGCCAGCAGCCTGCTACCTAGCACAGATACGCAGTATTTT. The gene calls are TRBV7-8 and TRBJ2-3; D unresolved. V was pared by 5 bases and J by 0 bases, with 9 bases between. This CDR3 comprises 14 residues. The germline V gene has CDR1 SGHVS and CDR2 FQNEAQ.

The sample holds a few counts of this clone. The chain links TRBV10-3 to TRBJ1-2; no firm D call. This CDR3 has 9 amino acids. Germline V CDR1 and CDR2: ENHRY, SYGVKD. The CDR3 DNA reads TGTGCGATCGGGGAGGGCTACACCTTC. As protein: CAIGEGYTF.

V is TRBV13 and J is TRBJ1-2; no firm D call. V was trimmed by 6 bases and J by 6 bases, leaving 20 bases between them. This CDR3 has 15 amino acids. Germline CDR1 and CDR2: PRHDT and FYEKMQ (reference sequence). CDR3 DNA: TGTGCCAGCAGTATCATAAACAGTTTGAGTGATGGCTACACCTTC. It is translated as CASSIINSLSDGYTF.

CDR3 loop: CASSSPPDTQYF. CDR3 DNA sequence: TGTGCCAGCAGTTCCCCGCCAGATACGCAGTATTTT. The gene calls are TRBV6-1 and TRBJ2-3; D ambiguous. This CDR3 has 12 amino acids. The V end lost 5 bases, the J end lost 4 bases, and 7 bases lay between the germline ends. Germline assignment: CDR1 MNHNS and CDR2 SASEGT.

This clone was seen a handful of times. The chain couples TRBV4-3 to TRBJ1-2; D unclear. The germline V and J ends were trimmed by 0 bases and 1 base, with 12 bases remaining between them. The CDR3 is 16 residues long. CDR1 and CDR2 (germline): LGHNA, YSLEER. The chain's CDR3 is CASSQEQDGINYGYTF. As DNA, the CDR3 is TGCGCCAGCAGCCAAGAGCAGGACGGAATTAACTATGGCTACACCTTC.

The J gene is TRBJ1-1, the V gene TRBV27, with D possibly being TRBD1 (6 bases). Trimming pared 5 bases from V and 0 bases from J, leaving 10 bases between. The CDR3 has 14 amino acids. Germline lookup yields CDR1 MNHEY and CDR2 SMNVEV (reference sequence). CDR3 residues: CASSPWTVNTEAFF. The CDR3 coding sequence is TGTGCCAGCAGTCCCTGGACAGTGAACACTGAAGCTTTCTTT.

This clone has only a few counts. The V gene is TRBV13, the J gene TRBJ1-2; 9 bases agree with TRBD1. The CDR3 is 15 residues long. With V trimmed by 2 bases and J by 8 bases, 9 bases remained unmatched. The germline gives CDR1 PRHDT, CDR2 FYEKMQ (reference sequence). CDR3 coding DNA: TGTGCCAGCAGCTTATCCCCCGGGACAGGGCCCGGCTACACCTTC. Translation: CASSLSPGTGPGYTF.

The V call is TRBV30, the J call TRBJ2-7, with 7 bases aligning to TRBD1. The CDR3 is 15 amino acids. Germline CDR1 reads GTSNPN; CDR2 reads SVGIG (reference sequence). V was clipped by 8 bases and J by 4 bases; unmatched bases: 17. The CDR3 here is CAGAGWGTEAYEQYF. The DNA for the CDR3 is TGTGCCGGAGCCGGTTGGGGGACAGAGGCGTACGAGCAGTACTTC.

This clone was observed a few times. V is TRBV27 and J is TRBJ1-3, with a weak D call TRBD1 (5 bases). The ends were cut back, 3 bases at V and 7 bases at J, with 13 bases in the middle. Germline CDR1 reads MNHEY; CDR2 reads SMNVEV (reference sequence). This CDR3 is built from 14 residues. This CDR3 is CASSFGPGGNTIYF. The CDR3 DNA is TGTGCCAGCAGTTTTGGCCCCGGGGGGAACACCATATATTTT.

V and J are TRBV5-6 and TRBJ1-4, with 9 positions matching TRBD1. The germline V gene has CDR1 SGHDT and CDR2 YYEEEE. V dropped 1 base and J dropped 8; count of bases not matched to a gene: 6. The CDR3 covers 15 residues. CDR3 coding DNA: TGTGCCAGCAGCTTGTGGTGGACAGGGGTCGAAAAACTGTTTTTT. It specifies CASSLWWTGVEKLFF.

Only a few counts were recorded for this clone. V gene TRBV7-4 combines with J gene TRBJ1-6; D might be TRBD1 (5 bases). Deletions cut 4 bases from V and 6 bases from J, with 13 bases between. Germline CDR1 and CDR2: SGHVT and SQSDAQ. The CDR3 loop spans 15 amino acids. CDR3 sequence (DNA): TGTGCCAGCAGCTCACCCGGGACGGCTAATTCACCCCTCCACTTT. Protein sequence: CASSSPGTANSPLHF.

CDR3 amino acids: CASSVATGRGETQYF. In nucleotides, the CDR3 is TGTGCCAGCAGCGTAGCTACGGGGCGAGGGGAGACCCAGTACTTC. The rearrangement links TRBV9 to TRBJ2-5; D may match TRBD1 or TRBD2 (5 bases each). Germline V CDR1 and CDR2: SGDLS, YYNGEE. The germline V and J ends were trimmed by 0 bases and 5 bases, with 14 bases remaining between them. This CDR3 spans 15 amino acids. Looking up the rest from reference TRBV9 and TRBJ2-5 gives the full variable domain: DSGVTQTPKHLITATGQRVTLRCSPRSGDLSVYWYQQSLDQGLQFLIQYYNGEERAKGNILERFSAQQFPDLHSELNLSSLELGDSALYFCASSVATGRGETQYFGPGTRLLVL.

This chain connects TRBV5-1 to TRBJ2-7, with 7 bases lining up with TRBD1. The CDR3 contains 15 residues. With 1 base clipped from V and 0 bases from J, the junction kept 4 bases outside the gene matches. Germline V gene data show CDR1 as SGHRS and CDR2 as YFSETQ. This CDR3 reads CASSLLQGTSYEQYF. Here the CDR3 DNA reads TGCGCCAGCAGCTTGCTACAGGGGACCTCCTACGAGCAGTACTTC.

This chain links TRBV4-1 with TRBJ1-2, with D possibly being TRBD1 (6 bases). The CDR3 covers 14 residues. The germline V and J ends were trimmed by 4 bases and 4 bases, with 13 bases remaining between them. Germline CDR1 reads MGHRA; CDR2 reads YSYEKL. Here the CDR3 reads CASSPAGTPYGYTF. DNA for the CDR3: TGCGCCAGCAGCCCAGCCGGGACACCCTATGGCTACACCTTC.

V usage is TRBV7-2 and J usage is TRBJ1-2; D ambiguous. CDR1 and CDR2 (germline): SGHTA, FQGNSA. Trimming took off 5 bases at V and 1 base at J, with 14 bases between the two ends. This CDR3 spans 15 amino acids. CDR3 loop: CASSLLLRDNYGYTF. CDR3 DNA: TGTGCCAGCAGCCTACTTTTACGGGATAACTATGGCTACACCTTC.

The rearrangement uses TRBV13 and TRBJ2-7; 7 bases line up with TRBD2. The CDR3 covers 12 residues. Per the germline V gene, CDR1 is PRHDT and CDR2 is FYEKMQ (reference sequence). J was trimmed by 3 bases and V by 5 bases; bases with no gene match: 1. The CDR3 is CASSPGGYEQYF. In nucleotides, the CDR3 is TGTGCCAGCAGCCCGGGAGGCTACGAGCAGTACTTC. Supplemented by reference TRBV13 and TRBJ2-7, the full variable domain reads AAGVIQSPRHLIKEKRETATLKCYPIPRHDTVYWYQQGPGQDPQFLISFYEKMQSDKGSIPDRFSAQQFSDYHSELNMSSLELGDSALYFCASSPGGYEQYFGPGTRLTVT.

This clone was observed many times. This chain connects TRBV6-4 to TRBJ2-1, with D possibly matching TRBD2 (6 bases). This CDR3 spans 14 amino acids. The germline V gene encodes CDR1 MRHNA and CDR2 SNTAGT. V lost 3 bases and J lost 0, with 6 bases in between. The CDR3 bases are TGTGCCAGCAGTGAGCGGGGCTCCTACAATGAGCAGTTCTTC. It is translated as CASSERGSYNEQFF.

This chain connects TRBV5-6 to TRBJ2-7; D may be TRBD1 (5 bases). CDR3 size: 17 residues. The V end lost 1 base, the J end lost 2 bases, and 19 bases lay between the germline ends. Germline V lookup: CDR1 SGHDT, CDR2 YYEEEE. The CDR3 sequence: CASSLSHSGQGPYEQYF. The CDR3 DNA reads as TGTGCCAGCAGCTTGAGTCATAGTGGGCAGGGCCCCTACGAGCAGTACTTC.

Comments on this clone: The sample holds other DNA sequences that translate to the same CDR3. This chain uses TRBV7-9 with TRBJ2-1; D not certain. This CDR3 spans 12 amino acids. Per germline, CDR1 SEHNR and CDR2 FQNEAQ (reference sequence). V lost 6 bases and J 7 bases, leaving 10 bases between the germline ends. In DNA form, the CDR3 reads TGTGCCAGCAGTAGCCTGGCGAATGAGCAGTTCTTC. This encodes CASSSLANEQFF. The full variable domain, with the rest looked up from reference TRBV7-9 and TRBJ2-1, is DTGVSQNPRHKITKRGQNVTFRCDPISEHNRLYWYRQTLGQGPEFLTYFQNEAQLEKSRLLSDRFSAERPKGSFSTLEIQRTEQGDSAMYLCASSSLANEQFFGPGTRLTVL.

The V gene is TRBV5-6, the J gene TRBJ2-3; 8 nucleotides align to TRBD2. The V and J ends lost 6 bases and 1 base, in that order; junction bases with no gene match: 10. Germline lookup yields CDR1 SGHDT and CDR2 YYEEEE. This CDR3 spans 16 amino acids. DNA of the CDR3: TGTGCCAGCACCTTCGCGGGGGGATGGGGCACAGATACGCAGTATTTT. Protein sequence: CASTFAGGWGTDTQYF.

The CDR3 reads CAISDWDDETQYF. The CDR3, as DNA: TGTGCCATCAGTGATTGGGACGATGAGACCCAGTACTTC. This chain connects TRBV10-3 to TRBJ2-5; D is perhaps TRBD1 or TRBD2 (5 bases each). The V and J ends lost 3 bases and 5 bases respectively, with 10 bases between them. CDR1 ENHRY and CDR2 SYGVKD come from the germline V gene. The CDR3 extends over 13 amino acids.

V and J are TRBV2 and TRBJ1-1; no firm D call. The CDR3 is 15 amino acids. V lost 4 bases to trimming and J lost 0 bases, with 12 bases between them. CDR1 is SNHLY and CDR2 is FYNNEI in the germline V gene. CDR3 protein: CASSVINTMNTEAFF. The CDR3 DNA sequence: TGTGCCAGCAGTGTAATTAATACTATGAACACTGAAGCTTTCTTT.

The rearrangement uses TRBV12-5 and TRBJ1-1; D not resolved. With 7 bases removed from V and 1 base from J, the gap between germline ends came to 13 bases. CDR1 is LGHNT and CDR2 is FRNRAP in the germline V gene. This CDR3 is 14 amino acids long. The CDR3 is CASAQPLENTEAFF. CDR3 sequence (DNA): TGTGCTAGTGCCCAACCCTTGGAGAACACTGAAGCTTTCTTT. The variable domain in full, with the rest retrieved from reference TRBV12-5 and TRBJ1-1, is DARVTQTPRHKVTEMGQEVTMRCQPILGHNTVFWYRQTMMQGLELLAYFRNRAPLDDSGMPKDRFSAEMPDATLATLKIQPSEPRDSAVYFCASAQPLENTEAFFGQGTRLTVV.

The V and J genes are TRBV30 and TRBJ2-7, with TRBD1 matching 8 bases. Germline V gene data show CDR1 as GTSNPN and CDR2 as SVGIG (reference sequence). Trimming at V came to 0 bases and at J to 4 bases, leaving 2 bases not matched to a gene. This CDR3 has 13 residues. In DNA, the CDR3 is TGTGCCTGGAGTGTTGACAGGGGTTACGAGCAGTACTTC. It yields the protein CAWSVDRGYEQYF.